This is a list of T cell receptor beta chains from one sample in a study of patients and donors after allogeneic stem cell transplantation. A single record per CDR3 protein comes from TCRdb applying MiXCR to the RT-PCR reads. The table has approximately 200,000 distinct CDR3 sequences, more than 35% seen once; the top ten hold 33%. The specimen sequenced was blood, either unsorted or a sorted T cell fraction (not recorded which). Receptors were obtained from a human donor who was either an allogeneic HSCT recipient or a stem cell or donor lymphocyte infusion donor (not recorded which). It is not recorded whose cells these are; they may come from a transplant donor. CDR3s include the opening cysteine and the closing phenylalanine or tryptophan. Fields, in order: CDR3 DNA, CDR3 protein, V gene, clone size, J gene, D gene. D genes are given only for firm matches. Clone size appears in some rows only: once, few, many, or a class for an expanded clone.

cdr3_nt: TGTGCCAGCAGGCGCCCGGGACAGGGGTATGGCTACACCTTC
cdr3_aa: CASRRPGQGYGYTF
v_call: TRBV28
clone_size: few
j_call: TRBJ1-2
d_call: TRBD1

cdr3_nt: TGCGCCAGCAGCCAAGATGCGGCCCGAAGAACTGAAGCTTTCTTT
cdr3_aa: CASSQDAARRTEAFF
v_call: TRBV4-3
clone_size: few
j_call: TRBJ1-1
d_call: .

cdr3_nt: TGCGCCAGCAGCCTAATGGACCTTATGAACACTGAAGCTTTCTTT
cdr3_aa: CASSLMDLMNTEAFF
v_call: TRBV5-1
clone_size: .
j_call: TRBJ1-1
d_call: .

cdr3_nt: TGTGCCAGCAGCTCAAAGCCCACTGAAGCTTTCTTT
cdr3_aa: CASSSKPTEAFF
v_call: TRBV7-2
clone_size: .
j_call: TRBJ1-1
d_call: .

cdr3_nt: TGTGCCAGCAGCGGGGGGGACAGTGGAACTGAAGCTTTCTTT
cdr3_aa: CASSGGDSGTEAFF
v_call: TRBV9
clone_size: .
j_call: TRBJ1-1
d_call: TRBD1

cdr3_nt: TGTGCCAGTAGTCATACCGGGACAGGAGACTATGGCTACACCTTC
cdr3_aa: CASSHTGTGDYGYTF
v_call: TRBV19
clone_size: .
j_call: TRBJ1-2
d_call: TRBD1

cdr3_nt: TGTGCCAGCAGCCCCCGTGCTAGCGGGGTCACAGATACGCAGTATTTT
cdr3_aa: CASSPRASGVTDTQYF
v_call: TRBV7-2
clone_size: .
j_call: TRBJ2-3
d_call: TRBD2

cdr3_nt: TGTGCCAGCAGCCAAGATACACGGAGGGAGCAGTTCTTC
cdr3_aa: CASSQDTRREQFF
v_call: TRBV3-1
clone_size: .
j_call: TRBJ2-1
d_call: .

cdr3_nt: TGTGCCAGCAGTTTAGCGGGGTCCTCTGGAAACACCATATATTTT
cdr3_aa: CASSLAGSSGNTIYF
v_call: TRBV12-3/TRBV12-4
clone_size: many
j_call: TRBJ1-3
d_call: .

cdr3_nt: TGTGCCAGCAGTTACACGGACAACTATGGCTACACCTTC
cdr3_aa: CASSYTDNYGYTF
v_call: TRBV6-6
clone_size: few
j_call: TRBJ1-2
d_call: .

cdr3_nt: TGTGCCAGCAGCCAAGGGGGGACAGTTAACACTGAAGCTTTCTTT
cdr3_aa: CASSQGGTVNTEAFF
v_call: TRBV14
clone_size: few
j_call: TRBJ1-1
d_call: TRBD1

cdr3_nt: TGTGCCAGCAGCTCCATTAGCGGGAGGGCCCGCTACGAGCAGTACTTC
cdr3_aa: CASSSISGRARYEQYF
v_call: TRBV7-9
clone_size: .
j_call: TRBJ2-7
d_call: TRBD2

cdr3_nt: TGCGCCAGCAGCTTATCAGCCGCCTACGGGCAGTACTTC
cdr3_aa: CASSLSAAYGQYF
v_call: TRBV5-1
clone_size: .
j_call: TRBJ2-7
d_call: .

cdr3_nt: TGTGCCAGCAGTTACCAGGGTTCCTATAATTCACCCCTCCACTTT
cdr3_aa: CASSYQGSYNSPLHF
v_call: TRBV6-5
clone_size: .
j_call: TRBJ1-6
d_call: .

cdr3_nt: TGTGCCAGCAGCTTGCGAACTGGGGCCCTTGACACAGATACGCAGTATTTT
cdr3_aa: CASSLRTGALDTDTQYF
v_call: TRBV5-6
clone_size: .
j_call: TRBJ2-3
d_call: .

cdr3_nt: TGCGCCAGCAGCTTGGGCATCAGGGAGACCTCTGAAGCTTTCTTT
cdr3_aa: CASSLGIRETSEAFF
v_call: TRBV5-1
clone_size: .
j_call: TRBJ1-1
d_call: .

cdr3_nt: TGTGCCAGCAGCCCCGGGCCCTTAGAGGGGAATGGCTACACCTTC
cdr3_aa: CASSPGPLEGNGYTF
v_call: TRBV7-9
clone_size: .
j_call: TRBJ1-2
d_call: .

cdr3_nt: TGTGCCAGCAGCCCCCTCTGGGGGGATAAAGGCTACGAGCAGTACTTC
cdr3_aa: CASSPLWGDKGYEQYF
v_call: TRBV4-2
clone_size: .
j_call: TRBJ2-7
d_call: .

cdr3_nt: TGTGCCAGCAGCTTAGAATTTGGGGCGGATACGCAGTATTTT
cdr3_aa: CASSLEFGADTQYF
v_call: TRBV7-2
clone_size: .
j_call: TRBJ2-3
d_call: .

cdr3_nt: TGTGCCAGCAGGAAGGACAGGGCCGGGGCCAACGTCCTGACTTTC
cdr3_aa: CASRKDRAGANVLTF
v_call: TRBV12-3/TRBV12-4
clone_size: .
j_call: TRBJ2-6
d_call: TRBD1

cdr3_nt: TGTGCCAGCAGCCTATTCGGCTACACCTTC
cdr3_aa: CASSLFGYTF
v_call: TRBV5-6
clone_size: .
j_call: TRBJ1-2
d_call: .

cdr3_nt: TGCAGTGGACAGGGAAATCCGGGCGGAAACACCATATATTTT
cdr3_aa: CSGQGNPGGNTIYF
v_call: TRBV20-1
clone_size: many
j_call: TRBJ1-3
d_call: TRBD1

cdr3_nt: TGTGCCAGCAGTATCACAAAACAGGGCGACACCGGGGAGCTGTTTTTT
cdr3_aa: CASSITKQGDTGELFF
v_call: TRBV12-3/TRBV12-4
clone_size: few
j_call: TRBJ2-2
d_call: .

cdr3_nt: TGCAGTGCTCCCACCTTAGCGGGAGCCGGTGAGCAGTACTTC
cdr3_aa: CSAPTLAGAGEQYF
v_call: TRBV20-1
clone_size: .
j_call: TRBJ2-7
d_call: TRBD2

cdr3_nt: TGTGCCATCGGCCTAGACGGATACAATGAGCAGTTCTTC
cdr3_aa: CAIGLDGYNEQFF
v_call: TRBV10-3
clone_size: .
j_call: TRBJ2-1
d_call: .

cdr3_nt: TGCGCCAGCAGCAGGGCGACAGGGACCCTCTCTGGAAACACCATATATTTT
cdr3_aa: CASSRATGTLSGNTIYF
v_call: TRBV4-3
clone_size: .
j_call: TRBJ1-3
d_call: TRBD1

cdr3_nt: TGCGCCAGCAGCCCTCGGGACAACGTTAACACTGAAGCTTTCTTT
cdr3_aa: CASSPRDNVNTEAFF
v_call: TRBV5-1
clone_size: .
j_call: TRBJ1-1
d_call: .

cdr3_nt: TGTGCCAGCAGTTCGGCAGGGGGAAATCAGCCCCAGCATTTT
cdr3_aa: CASSSAGGNQPQHF
v_call: TRBV28
clone_size: few
j_call: TRBJ1-5
d_call: TRBD1

cdr3_nt: TGCGCCAGCAGACCCGGGACAGGGTTGTATGGAGCTTTCTTT
cdr3_aa: CASRPGTGLYGAFF
v_call: TRBV5-1
clone_size: few
j_call: TRBJ1-1
d_call: TRBD1

cdr3_nt: TGTGCCAGCAGCCAAGGGTTTGGCTACACCTTC
cdr3_aa: CASSQGFGYTF
v_call: TRBV3-1
clone_size: few
j_call: TRBJ1-2
d_call: .

cdr3_nt: TGTGCCAGCTCAAAAGCAGAAGCCTCGTACCAAGAGACCCAGTACTTC
cdr3_aa: CASSKAEASYQETQYF
v_call: TRBV18
clone_size: .
j_call: TRBJ2-5
d_call: .

cdr3_nt: TGTGCCAGCAGCCTTACCCGGGAACCGGTATGGGAGACCCAGTACTTC
cdr3_aa: CASSLTREPVWETQYF
v_call: TRBV7-9
clone_size: .
j_call: TRBJ2-5
d_call: .

cdr3_nt: TGTGCCAGCAGCTTAAGTGTGGGACAGAATTTT
cdr3_aa: CASSLSVGQNF
v_call: TRBV7-9
clone_size: .
j_call: TRBJ1-3
d_call: TRBD1

cdr3_nt: TGTGCCAGCAGACAGGGCAGGGGAACTGAAGCTTTCTTT
cdr3_aa: CASRQGRGTEAFF
v_call: TRBV7-3
clone_size: .
j_call: TRBJ1-1
d_call: .

cdr3_nt: TGCGCCAGCAGCCCTCGGGGGAGCTCCTACGAGCAGTACTTC
cdr3_aa: CASSPRGSSYEQYF
v_call: TRBV5-1
clone_size: .
j_call: TRBJ2-7
d_call: .

cdr3_nt: TGTGCCACCAGCAGAGATAGGATAGCGGGAGGTAATGAGCAGTTCTTC
cdr3_aa: CATSRDRIAGGNEQFF
v_call: TRBV15
clone_size: .
j_call: TRBJ2-1
d_call: TRBD2

cdr3_nt: TGCAGCGCCCCTGGAGGCACCGGGGAGCTGTTTTTT
cdr3_aa: CSAPGGTGELFF
v_call: TRBV29-1
clone_size: .
j_call: TRBJ2-2
d_call: .

cdr3_nt: TGTGCCAGCAGGGGTAAAGGAGAAGCTTTCTTT
cdr3_aa: CASRGKGEAFF
v_call: TRBV25-1
clone_size: few
j_call: TRBJ1-1
d_call: .

cdr3_nt: TGTGCCATCAAGGGGACCCGGGGTTCGAACACTGAAGCTTTCTTT
cdr3_aa: CAIKGTRGSNTEAFF
v_call: TRBV10-3
clone_size: .
j_call: TRBJ1-1
d_call: .

cdr3_nt: TGTGCCAGCAGCCCACAGGCAGCTCAAACCTACGAGCAGTACTTC
cdr3_aa: CASSPQAAQTYEQYF
v_call: TRBV9
clone_size: few
j_call: TRBJ2-7
d_call: .

cdr3_nt: TGTGCCAGCAGCACCCCAGCACAGCGAGATTGGGCTTTCTTT
cdr3_aa: CASSTPAQRDWAFF
v_call: TRBV7-8
clone_size: few
j_call: TRBJ1-1
d_call: .

cdr3_nt: TGTGCCAGCAGCGGGGGGATCGGGGGCAATCAGCCCCAGCATTTT
cdr3_aa: CASSGGIGGNQPQHF
v_call: TRBV5-6
clone_size: few
j_call: TRBJ1-5
d_call: .

cdr3_nt: TGTGCCAGTAGTATAGGGAATGAGCAGTTCTTC
cdr3_aa: CASSIGNEQFF
v_call: TRBV19
clone_size: .
j_call: TRBJ2-1
d_call: .

cdr3_nt: TGCGCCAGCAGCACACATTCTCTGGACAGGGGATCCTACGAGCAGTACTTC
cdr3_aa: CASSTHSLDRGSYEQYF
v_call: TRBV5-1
clone_size: .
j_call: TRBJ2-7
d_call: TRBD1

cdr3_nt: TGTGCCAGCAGCGTAGGCGGGAGAATAGGTAATGAGCAGTTCTTC
cdr3_aa: CASSVGGRIGNEQFF
v_call: TRBV9
clone_size: .
j_call: TRBJ2-1
d_call: TRBD2

cdr3_nt: TGTGCCAGCAGTTTATCAGGGGAAGGGGTACGCAATCAGCCCCAGCATTTT
cdr3_aa: CASSLSGEGVRNQPQHF
v_call: TRBV27
clone_size: .
j_call: TRBJ1-5
d_call: .

cdr3_nt: TGTGCCAGCAGCCTAGATGAAGGGGGCGTAGGTGTCTTC
cdr3_aa: CASSLDEGGVGVF
v_call: TRBV7-2
clone_size: .
j_call: TRBJ2-1
d_call: TRBD1

cdr3_nt: TGTGCCAGCAGTTTATCCATAAAGGGTGGAGGCTCCTACACCTTC
cdr3_aa: CASSLSIKGGGSYTF
v_call: TRBV27
clone_size: .
j_call: TRBJ1-2
d_call: .

cdr3_nt: TGTGCCAGCAGTACGACAGGGGCGGATGAGCAGTTCTTC
cdr3_aa: CASSTTGADEQFF
v_call: TRBV27
clone_size: .
j_call: TRBJ2-1
d_call: TRBD1

cdr3_nt: TGCAGCGTTAGAACCGGGACGAAGGCCTACGAGCAGTACTTC
cdr3_aa: CSVRTGTKAYEQYF
v_call: TRBV29-1
clone_size: .
j_call: TRBJ2-7
d_call: .

cdr3_nt: TGCAGCGTACAGGGCCAAGCTAACTATGGCTACACCTTC
cdr3_aa: CSVQGQANYGYTF
v_call: TRBV29-1
clone_size: few
j_call: TRBJ1-2
d_call: .

cdr3_nt: TGTGCCAGCAGCCAAGCCCGACCCCAGGACACCGGGGAGCTGTTTTTT
cdr3_aa: CASSQARPQDTGELFF
v_call: TRBV3-1
clone_size: few
j_call: TRBJ2-2
d_call: .

cdr3_nt: TGTGCCACCGAGGCCGACTTGAACACCGGGGAGCTGTTTTTT
cdr3_aa: CATEADLNTGELFF
v_call: TRBV24-1
clone_size: .
j_call: TRBJ2-2
d_call: .

cdr3_nt: TGTGCCAGCAGCTTAAATGTAGAAAAGGGATCCGACCGTGAAGAGACCCAGTACTTC
cdr3_aa: CASSLNVEKGSDREETQYF
v_call: TRBV7-3
clone_size: few
j_call: TRBJ2-5
d_call: .

cdr3_nt: TGCAGTGCTAAACCTTTCGACAACGAGCAGTACTTC
cdr3_aa: CSAKPFDNEQYF
v_call: TRBV20-1
clone_size: few
j_call: TRBJ2-7
d_call: .

cdr3_nt: TGTGCCAGCAGACTCCTCCCGGGACAGGACTACGAGCAGTACTTC
cdr3_aa: CASRLLPGQDYEQYF
v_call: TRBV5-6
clone_size: once
j_call: TRBJ2-7
d_call: TRBD1

cdr3_nt: TGTGCCAGCAGCGTGGTCTGGAATGGCTACACCTTC
cdr3_aa: CASSVVWNGYTF
v_call: TRBV12-3/TRBV12-4
clone_size: .
j_call: TRBJ1-2
d_call: .

cdr3_nt: TGTGCCAGCAGGTTCAGGGGACGGAACGAGCAGTACTTC
cdr3_aa: CASRFRGRNEQYF
v_call: TRBV2
clone_size: .
j_call: TRBJ2-7
d_call: .